The subject of this entry is one TCR beta chain. Antigen: not known. The data were produced by immunoSEQ multiplex PCR, yet TCRdb's version contains in-frame clones alone and is incomplete. The sample has some 86,000 clones, approximately 80% seen once. This record comes from a study of T cell responses to AZD1222 COVID-19 vaccine. Regarding the study as a whole: Baseline serology detected seropositivity in only six AZD1222 recipients. Donors were chiefly white British, with a greater number of females, and clonal diversity was perhaps underestimated. In the spike-specific TCR repertoire, nearly half reportedly target unmutated variant regions.

The V gene's germline CDR1 is SSHAT and CDR2 FNYEAQ (reference sequence). CDR3 size: 13 residues. Between the trimmed V and J ends, which lost 4 bases and 6 bases, there was a span of 11 bases. This rearrangement joins TRBV7-7 to TRBJ2-3; D ambiguous. The sample consisted of peripheral blood, taken on day 0 of AZD1222 vaccination. The receptor was isolated from an adult in good health. For the CDR3, the DNA is TGTGCCAGCAGCTCGTCCCCCGGGGATACGCAGTATTTT. It is translated as CASSSSPGDTQYF.